This T cell receptor beta chain was retrieved from a study of beta chain features in type 1 diabetes. Study in general: Examination of sorted cells across all samples involved approximately 100,000,000 cells. Study-level points and caveats: In every one of the four CD4+ subsets, TCRB CDR3s were moderately but significantly shorter in Type 1 diabetes patients. Fewer junction insertions and more nucleotide deletions appeared in type 1 diabetes patients.

CDR1 and CDR2 from the germline V gene are SNHLY and FYNNEI. This CDR3 has 14 amino acids. The V and J ends lost 3 bases and 4 bases, in that order; junction bases with no gene match: 2. Sampling consisted of one heparinised blood draw per donor, averaging approximately 120 mL. A CD45RO/CCR7/CD25/CD127/CD95/CD27 panel sorted naive, central memory, regulatory and stem cell-like memory CD4+ cells. All of the isolated RNA was reverse transcribed, so expressed TCRB transcripts were sequenced. Generated by immunoSEQ multiplex PCR, the TCRdb table keeps only in-frame clones and is missing some. In the table there are approximately 160,000 clones, approximately 10% of which are singletons. Comments on this clone: Antigen specificity is unknown.

The clonotype originates from a young man with type 1 diabetes. Sequenced: central memory CD4+ T cells from blood. This rearrangement joins TRBV2 to TRBJ2-7; TRBD2 matches at 11 bases. The CDR3 DNA is TGTGCCAGCAGTGACTTAGCGGGAGGGTACGAGCAGTACTTC. This gives the protein CASSDLAGGYEQYF.